This T cell receptor beta chain was sequenced during a study of shared clonotypes between healthy human individuals. The assay was run at deep level. Generated by immunoSEQ multiplex PCR, the TCRdb table keeps only in-frame clones and is missing some. The repertoire includes around 990,000 clones, 60% to 80% of them detected once, and over 0.8% sits in the top ten. Germline V CDR1 and CDR2: SEHNR, FQNEAQ (reference sequence). With 3 bases clipped from V and 0 bases from J, the junction kept 5 bases outside the gene matches. The CDR3 sequence is 17 residues long. This chain joins TRBV7-9 and TRBJ2-5, with 12 nucleotides matching TRBD2. This sequence was found in a man aged 18 to 30 in good health. Some clones in this sample may be carry-over from other donors' samples. Sample: memory CD4+ T cells from PBMCs. Subset of the sample: CD45RA-negative fraction. The CDR3 DNA follows: TGTGCCAGCAGCTTTACTAGCGGGAGGACCCACCAAGAGACCCAGTACTTC. Translated: CASSFTSGRTHQETQYF.